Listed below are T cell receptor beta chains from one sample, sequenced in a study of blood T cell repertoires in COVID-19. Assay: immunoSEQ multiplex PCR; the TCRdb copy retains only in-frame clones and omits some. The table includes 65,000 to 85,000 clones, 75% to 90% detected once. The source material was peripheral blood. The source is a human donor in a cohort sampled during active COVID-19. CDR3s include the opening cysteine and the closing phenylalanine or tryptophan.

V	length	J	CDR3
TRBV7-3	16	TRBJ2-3	CASSLTGASGSDTQYF
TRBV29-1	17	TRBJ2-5	CSVEDLTPRYPQETQYF
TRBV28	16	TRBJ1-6	CASYGLRGSYNSPLHF
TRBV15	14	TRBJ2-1	CATSRKEPTGEQFF
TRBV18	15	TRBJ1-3	CASSPPGGAGNTIYF
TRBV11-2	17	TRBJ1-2	CASSLAGQGTINYGYTF
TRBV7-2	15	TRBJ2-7	CASSLAPGHSYEQYF
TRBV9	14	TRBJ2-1	CASSAWTSLDEQFF
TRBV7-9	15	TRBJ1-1	CASSPVGAGGTEAFF
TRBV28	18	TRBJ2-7	CASSLFLSEREGRDEQYF
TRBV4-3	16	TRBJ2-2	CASSQIGTPRDRELFF
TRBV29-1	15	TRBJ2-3	CSVPGQGRETDTQYF
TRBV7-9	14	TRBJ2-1	CASTPGYSYNEQFF
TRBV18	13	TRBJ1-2	CASSPGSNYGYTF